The subject of this entry is one T cell receptor (beta chain). Per the original methods: Quantification of nucleated cells was approximated via reference gene primer amplification. Sequenced by immunoSEQ multiplex PCR; TCRdb stores in-frame clones only, minus some. The V and J calls and clone size were taken over from that table, and D and trimming were inferred from the DNA. The table records fewer than 350,000 clones, around 86% of them present only once. The sample is drawn from a study of blood T cell repertoires in COVID-19. Study overall: Samples taken during acute and convalescent COVID-19 were collected in the United States, Italy and Spain. Sources were T cells, B-cell-depleted T cells, or PBMCs; the material itself was cDNA or gDNA.

Sequenced material: peripheral blood. The sequence came from a woman aged 60-75 years with active or convalescent COVID-19.

The CDR3 is CASKGTSGGAYEQYF. CDR3 DNA sequence: TGTGCCAGTAAGGGGACTAGCGGGGGGGCCTACGAGCAGTACTTC. This chain links TRBV19 with TRBJ2-7, with 16 nucleotides matching TRBD2. CDR1 is LNHDA, CDR2 SQIVND, per germline (reference sequence). V dropped 7 bases and J dropped 2; count of bases not matched to a gene: 2. The CDR3 is 15 residues long.